The subject of this entry is one TCR beta chain. What it binds is not known. The sample contains more than one DNA sequence encoding this CDR3. This record comes from a study of multiple sclerosis patients with progressive multifocal leukoencephalopathy. Study results and caveats: Expanded clones at PML onset predated and persisted through natalizumab therapy.

The data were produced by immunoSEQ multiplex PCR, yet TCRdb's version contains in-frame clones alone and is incomplete. The sample has 30,000 or so clones; around 85% are singletons. This CDR3 spans 17 amino acids. The trim removed 5 bases at V and 8 bases at J, leaving 12 bases unmatched. Germline values: CDR1 SGHRS, CDR2 YFSETQ. Time point in this sample: time of PML onset. Every listed patient previously received interferon beta; all PML patients were women. At PML onset, T3 blood samples were taken. The chain recombines TRBV5-1 with TRBJ2-2; the match to TRBD2 covers 13 bases. The sequencing used PBMCs, collected from a patient treated with natalizumab. The sequence came from a woman in her twenties or thirties with progressive multifocal leukoencephalopathy. The DNA of the CDR3 is TGCGCCAGCAGTCCGAGACTAGCGGGGGGCCCCGTAGGGGAGCTGTTTTTT. Amino acid sequence: CASSPRLAGGPVGELFF. Filled out from reference TRBV5-1 and TRBJ2-2, the complete variable domain reads KAGVTQTPRYLIKTRGQQVTLSCSPISGHRSVSWYQQTPGQGLQFLFEYFSETQRNKGNFPGRFSGRQFSNSRSEMNVSTLELGDSALYLCASSPRLAGGPVGELFFGEGSRLTVL.